The clone carrying this TCR beta chain is medium-sized. Its matching antigen is unknown. The data derive from a study of T cells in localized non-small cell lung cancer. Sequencing used immunoSEQ multiplex PCR; TCRdb keeps in-frame clones, though not all of them. The data show around 2,700 clones, 25% to 35% seen once. Study-level results: Appearance in adjacent lung was seen for a median about 60 of the top 100 tumor clones. Peak T cell clonality was found in uninvolved adjacent lung, exceeding tumor. Investigators sequenced only a single tumor region, leaving heterogeneity possible. Higher blood T cell density went with longer overall survival.

The sequencing used lung tumor tissue, collected before any cancer treatment. The clonotype originates from a woman aged 40-75 years with stage III lung adenocarcinoma.

The CDR3 here is CASTKTGVGYTF. CDR3 nucleotide sequence: TGTGCCAGCACTAAAACAGGGGTTGGCTACACCTTC. The chain carries TRBV6-8 and TRBJ1-2; 7 bases align to TRBD1. Germline assignment: CDR1 MNHGY and CDR2 SAAAGT. V dropped 7 bases and J dropped 7; count of bases not matched to a gene: 6. This CDR3 is 12 amino acids long.